The present entry profiles one T cell receptor (beta chain) with its context. Its antigen is unknown. These data originate in a study of cytomegalovirus exposure and HLA in healthy donors. Study overall: The 120 or so validation repertoires and the approximately 700 first-cohort repertoires shared a platform, a later analysis reported. Study-level points and caveats: The authors listed 150 to 200 TCR beta chains as cytomegalovirus-associated. In vitro assays verified that three CMV-associated chains recognized CMV antigens specifically. Reportedly, cytomegalovirus status was diagnosed with high sensitivity and specificity.

The table came from immunoSEQ multiplex PCR; TCRdb's copy has only in-frame clones and leaves some out. The table lists approximately 120,000 clones, around 94% of them singletons. The length of the CDR3 is 16 residues. CDR1 and CDR2 from the germline V gene are LGHNA and YNFKEQ. V was pared by 3 bases and J by 1 base, with 15 bases between. The sample taken for sequencing was PBMCs. The V call is TRBV4-2, the J call TRBJ1-2, with D perhaps matching TRBD1 (6 bases). The origin of this receptor is a woman under 30 in good health and CMV-seronegative. CDR3 protein: CASSHFRDKINYGYTF. The CDR3 DNA sequence: TGTGCCAGCAGCCACTTCCGGGACAAGATTAACTATGGCTACACCTTC.